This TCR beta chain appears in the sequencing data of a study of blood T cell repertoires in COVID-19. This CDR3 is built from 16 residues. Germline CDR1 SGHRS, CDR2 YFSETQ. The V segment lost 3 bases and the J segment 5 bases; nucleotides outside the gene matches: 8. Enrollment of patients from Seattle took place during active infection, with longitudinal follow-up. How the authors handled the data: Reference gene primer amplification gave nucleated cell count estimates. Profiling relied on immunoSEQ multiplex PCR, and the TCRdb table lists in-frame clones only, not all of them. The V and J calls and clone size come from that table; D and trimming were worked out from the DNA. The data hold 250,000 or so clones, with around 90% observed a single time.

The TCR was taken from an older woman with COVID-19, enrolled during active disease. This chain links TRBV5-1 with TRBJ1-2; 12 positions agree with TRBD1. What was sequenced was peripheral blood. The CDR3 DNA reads TGCGCCAGCAGCTCAACCGGGACAGGGGGCTGGTATGGCTACACCTTC. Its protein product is CASSSTGTGGWYGYTF.